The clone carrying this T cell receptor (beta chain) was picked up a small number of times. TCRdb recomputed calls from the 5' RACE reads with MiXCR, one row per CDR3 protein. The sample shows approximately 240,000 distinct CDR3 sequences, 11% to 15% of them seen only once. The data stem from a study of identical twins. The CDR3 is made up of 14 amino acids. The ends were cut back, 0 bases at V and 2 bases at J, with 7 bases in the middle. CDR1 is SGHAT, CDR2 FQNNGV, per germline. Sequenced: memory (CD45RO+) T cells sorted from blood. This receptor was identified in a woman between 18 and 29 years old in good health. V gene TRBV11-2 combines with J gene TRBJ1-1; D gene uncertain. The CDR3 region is CASSLDFVNTEAFF. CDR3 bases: TGTGCCAGCAGCTTAGATTTTGTTAACACTGAAGCTTTCTTT.